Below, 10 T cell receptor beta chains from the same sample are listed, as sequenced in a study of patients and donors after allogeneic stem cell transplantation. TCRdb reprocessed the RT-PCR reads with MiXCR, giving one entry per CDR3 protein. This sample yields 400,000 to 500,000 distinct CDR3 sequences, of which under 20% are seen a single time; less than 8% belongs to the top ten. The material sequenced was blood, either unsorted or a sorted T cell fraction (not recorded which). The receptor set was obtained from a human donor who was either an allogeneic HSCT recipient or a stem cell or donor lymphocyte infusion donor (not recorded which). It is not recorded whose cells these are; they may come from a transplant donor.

The CDR3 region is CASSLGPGGTQETQYF. The DNA for the CDR3 is TGCGCCAGCAGCTTGGGCCCCGGGGGTACTCAAGAGACCCAGTACTTC. This chain links TRBV5-1 with TRBJ2-5; perhaps TRBD2 as D (6 bases). The CDR3 runs to 16 residues. Germline V gene sequence: CDR1 SGHRS, CDR2 YFSETQ. V was clipped by 0 bases and J by 2 bases, with 14 bases between them.

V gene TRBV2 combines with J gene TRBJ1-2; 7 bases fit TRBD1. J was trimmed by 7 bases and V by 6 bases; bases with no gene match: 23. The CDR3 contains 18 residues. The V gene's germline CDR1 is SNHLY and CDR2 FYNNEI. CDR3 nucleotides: TGTGCCAGCAGCCTCCTCCCCATTAATACAGGGGAAGAGAGTGGCTACACCTTC. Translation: CASSLLPINTGEESGYTF.

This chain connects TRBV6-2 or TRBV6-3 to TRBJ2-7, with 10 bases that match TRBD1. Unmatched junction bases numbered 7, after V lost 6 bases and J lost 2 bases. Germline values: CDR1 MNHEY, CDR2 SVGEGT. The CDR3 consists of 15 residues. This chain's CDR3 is CASRAGTGVTYEQYF. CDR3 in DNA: TGTGCCAGCAGAGCCGGGACAGGGGTGACCTACGAGCAGTACTTC.

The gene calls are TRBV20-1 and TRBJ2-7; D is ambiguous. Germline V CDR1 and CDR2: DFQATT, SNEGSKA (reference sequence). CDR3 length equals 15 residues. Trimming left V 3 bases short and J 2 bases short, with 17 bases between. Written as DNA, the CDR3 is TGCAGTGCTAGGGCTTTTCGGACGTTGGCCTACGAGCAGTACTTC. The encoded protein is CSARAFRTLAYEQYF.

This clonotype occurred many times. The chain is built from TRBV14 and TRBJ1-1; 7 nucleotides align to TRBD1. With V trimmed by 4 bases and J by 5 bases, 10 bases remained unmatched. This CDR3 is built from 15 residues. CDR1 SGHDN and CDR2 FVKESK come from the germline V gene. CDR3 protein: CASSPEGGRGTEAFF. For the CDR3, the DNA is TGTGCCAGCAGCCCCGAAGGGGGCAGGGGGACTGAAGCTTTCTTT.

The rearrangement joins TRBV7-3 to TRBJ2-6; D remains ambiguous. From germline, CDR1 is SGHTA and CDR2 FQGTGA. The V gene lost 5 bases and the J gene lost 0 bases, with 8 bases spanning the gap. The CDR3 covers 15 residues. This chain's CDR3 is CASSPQTSGANVLTF. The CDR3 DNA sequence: TGTGCCAGCAGCCCGCAGACCTCTGGGGCCAACGTCCTGACTTTC.

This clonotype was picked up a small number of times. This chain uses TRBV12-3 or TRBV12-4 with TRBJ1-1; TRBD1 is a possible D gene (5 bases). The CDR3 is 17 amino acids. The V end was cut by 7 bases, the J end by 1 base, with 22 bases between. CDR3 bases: TGTGCCAGCACCGGCAGGCGGGCAGGGAAGCAGAACACTGAAGCTTTCTTT. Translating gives CASTGRRAGKQNTEAFF.

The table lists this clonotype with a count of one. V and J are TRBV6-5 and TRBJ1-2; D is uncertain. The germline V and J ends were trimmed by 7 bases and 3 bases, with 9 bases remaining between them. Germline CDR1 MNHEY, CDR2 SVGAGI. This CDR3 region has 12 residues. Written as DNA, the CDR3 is TGTGCCAGCAAAAGGGTTGACTATGGCTACACCTTC. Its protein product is CASKRVDYGYTF.

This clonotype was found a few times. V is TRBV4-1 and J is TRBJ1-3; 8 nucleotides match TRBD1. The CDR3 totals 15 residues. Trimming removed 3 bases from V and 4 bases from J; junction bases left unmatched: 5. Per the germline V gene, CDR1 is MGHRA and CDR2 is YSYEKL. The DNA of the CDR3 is TGCGCCAGCAGCCAGACTGACAGGGGAGGAAACACCATATATTTT. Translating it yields CASSQTDRGGNTIYF.

CDR3 residues: CASSLSGTSRLSDTQYF. For the CDR3, the DNA is TGTGCCAGCAGCTTATCCGGGACTAGCCGATTGTCGGATACGCAGTATTTT. V gene TRBV7-3 combines with J gene TRBJ2-3, with 9 bases matching TRBD2. Germline V CDR1 and CDR2: SGHTA, FQGTGA. This CDR3 comprises 17 residues. V lost 2 bases and J lost 6; bases outside the gene matches: 12.